The source of this T cell receptor beta chain is a study of STAT5B mutations in CD4+ large granular lymphocyte leukemia. Turning to the study itself: Healthy donors showed HLA-associated enrichment of the CDR3 'QG' motif. Study-level findings and limits: No patients shared main leukemic clonotypes, though around 27% appeared at low frequency elsewhere. CD4-sorted patient repertoires seemed more clonal than healthy CD4+ repertoires. Without HLA matching, higher CD4+ than CD8+ T-LGLL clonality could reflect small sample size.

The germline gives CDR1 LGHNA, CDR2 YSLEER. The CDR3 is 14 residues long. Trimming took 8 bases from V and 1 from J, leaving 11 bases between them. With respect to this clone: What it recognizes is unknown.

TCRdb's table, derived via immunoSEQ multiplex PCR, lists solely in-frame clones and lacks some. The sample contains 25,000 to 40,000 clones, roughly 81% of which appear only once. Sequenced input: CD4+ T cells from blood buffy coats. The chain is built from TRBV4-3 and TRBJ2-2, with D unclear. The TCR sequence derives from a human donor in good health. The CDR3 DNA follows: TGCGCCAGCGGGCGGACGGGGAACACCGGGGAGCTGTTTTTT. Residues: CASGRTGNTGELFF.